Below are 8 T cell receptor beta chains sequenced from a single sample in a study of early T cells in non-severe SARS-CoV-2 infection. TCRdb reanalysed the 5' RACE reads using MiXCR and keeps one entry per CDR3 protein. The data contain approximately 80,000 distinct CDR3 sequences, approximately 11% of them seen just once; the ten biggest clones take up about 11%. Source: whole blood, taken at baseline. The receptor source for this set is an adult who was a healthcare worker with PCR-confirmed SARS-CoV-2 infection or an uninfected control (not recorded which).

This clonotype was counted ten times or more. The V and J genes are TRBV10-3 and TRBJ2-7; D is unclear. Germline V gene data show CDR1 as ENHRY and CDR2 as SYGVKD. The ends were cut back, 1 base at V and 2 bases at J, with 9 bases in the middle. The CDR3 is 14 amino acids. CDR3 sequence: CAISEFPVTYEQYF. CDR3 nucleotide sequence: TGTGCCATCAGTGAGTTTCCAGTTACCTACGAGCAGTACTTC.

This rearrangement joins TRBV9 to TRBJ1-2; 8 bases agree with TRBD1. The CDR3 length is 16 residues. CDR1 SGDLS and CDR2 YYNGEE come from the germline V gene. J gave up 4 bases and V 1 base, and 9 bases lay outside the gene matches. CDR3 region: CASSVTPAQGGYGYTF. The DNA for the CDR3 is TGTGCCAGCAGCGTAACCCCTGCACAGGGGGGCTATGGCTACACCTTC.

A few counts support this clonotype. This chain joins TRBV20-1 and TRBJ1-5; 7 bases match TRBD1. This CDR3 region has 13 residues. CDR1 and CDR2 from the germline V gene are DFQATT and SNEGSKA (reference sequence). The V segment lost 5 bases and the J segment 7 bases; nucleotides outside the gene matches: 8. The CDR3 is CSASTGYGQPQHF. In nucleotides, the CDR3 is TGCAGTGCTTCGACAGGGTACGGGCAGCCCCAGCATTTT.

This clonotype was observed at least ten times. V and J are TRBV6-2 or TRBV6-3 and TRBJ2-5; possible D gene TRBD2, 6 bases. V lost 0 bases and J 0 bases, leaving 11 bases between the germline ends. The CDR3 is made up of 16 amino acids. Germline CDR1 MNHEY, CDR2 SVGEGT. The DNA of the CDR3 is TGTGCCAGCAGTTACTCGAGACGGGGGTACCAAGAGACCCAGTACTTC. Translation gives CASSYSRRGYQETQYF.

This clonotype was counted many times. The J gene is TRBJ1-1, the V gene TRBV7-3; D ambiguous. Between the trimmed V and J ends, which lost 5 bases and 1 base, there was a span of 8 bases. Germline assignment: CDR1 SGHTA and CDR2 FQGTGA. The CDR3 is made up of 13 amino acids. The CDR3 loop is CASSANRNTEAFF. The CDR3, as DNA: TGTGCCAGCAGCGCCAACAGGAACACTGAAGCTTTCTTT.

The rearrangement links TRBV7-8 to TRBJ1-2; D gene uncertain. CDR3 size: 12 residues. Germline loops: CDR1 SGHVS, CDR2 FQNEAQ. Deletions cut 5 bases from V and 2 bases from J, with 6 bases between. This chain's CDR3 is CASSVTNYGYTF. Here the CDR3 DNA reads TGTGCCAGCAGCGTAACAAACTATGGCTACACCTTC. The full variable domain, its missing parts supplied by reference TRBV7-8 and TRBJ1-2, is GAGVSQSPRYKVAKRGQDVALRCDPISGHVSLFWYQQALGQGPEFLTYFQNEAQLDKSGLPSDRFFAERPEGSVSTLKIQRTQQEDSAVYLCASSVTNYGYTFGSGTRLTVV.

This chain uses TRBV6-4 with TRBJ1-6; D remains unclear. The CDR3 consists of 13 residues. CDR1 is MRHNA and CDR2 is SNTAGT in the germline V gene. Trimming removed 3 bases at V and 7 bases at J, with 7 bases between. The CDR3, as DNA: TGTGCCAGCAGTGAGAGCAGAAATTCACCCCTCCACTTT. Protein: CASSESRNSPLHF.

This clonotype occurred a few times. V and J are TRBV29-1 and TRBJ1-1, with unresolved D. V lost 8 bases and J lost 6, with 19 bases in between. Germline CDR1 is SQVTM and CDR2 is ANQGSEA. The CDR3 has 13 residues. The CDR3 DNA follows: TGCAGCCCAACGAGGAGGTTGAGGCCTGAAGCTTTCTTT. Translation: CSPTRRLRPEAFF. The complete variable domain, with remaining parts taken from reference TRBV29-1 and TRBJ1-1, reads SAVISQKPSRDICQRGTSLTIQCQVDSQVTMMFWYRQQPGQSLTLIATANQGSEATYESGFVIDKFPISRPNLTFSTLTVSNMSPEDSSIYLCSPTRRLRPEAFFGQGTRLTVV.